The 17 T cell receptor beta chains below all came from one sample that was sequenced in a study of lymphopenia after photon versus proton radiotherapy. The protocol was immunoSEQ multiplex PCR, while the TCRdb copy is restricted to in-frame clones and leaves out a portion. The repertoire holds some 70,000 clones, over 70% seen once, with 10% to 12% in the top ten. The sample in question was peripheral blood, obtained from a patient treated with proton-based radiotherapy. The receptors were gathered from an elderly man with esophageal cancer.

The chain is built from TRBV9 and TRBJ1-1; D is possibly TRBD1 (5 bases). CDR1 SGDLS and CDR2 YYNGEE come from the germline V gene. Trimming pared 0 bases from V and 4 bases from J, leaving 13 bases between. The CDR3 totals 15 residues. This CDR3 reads CASSVARSGTTEAFF. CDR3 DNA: TGTGCCAGCAGCGTAGCACGATCAGGGACCACTGAAGCTTTCTTT.

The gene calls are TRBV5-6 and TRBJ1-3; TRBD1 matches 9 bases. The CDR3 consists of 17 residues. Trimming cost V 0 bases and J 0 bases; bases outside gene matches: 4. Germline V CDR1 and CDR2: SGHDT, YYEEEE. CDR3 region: CASSLVPDRGSGNTIYF. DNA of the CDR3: TGTGCCAGCAGCTTGGTACCGGACAGGGGCTCTGGAAACACCATATATTTT. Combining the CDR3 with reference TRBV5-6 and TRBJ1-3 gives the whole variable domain DAGVTQSPTHLIKTRGQQVTLRCSPKSGHDTVSWYQQALGQGPQFIFQYYEEEERQRGNFPDRFSGHQFPNYSSELNVNALLLGDSALYLCASSLVPDRGSGNTIYFGEGSWLTVV.

This CDR3 reads CASGEGQGGEKLFF. CDR3 nucleotides: TGTGCTAGTGGAGAGGGACAGGGCGGTGAAAAACTGTTTTTT. The V call is TRBV12-5, the J call TRBJ1-4; 9 bases are shared with TRBD1. Per germline, CDR1 LGHNT and CDR2 FRNRAP. The CDR3 consists of 14 residues. Trimming at V came to 6 bases and at J to 7 bases, leaving 6 bases not matched to a gene.

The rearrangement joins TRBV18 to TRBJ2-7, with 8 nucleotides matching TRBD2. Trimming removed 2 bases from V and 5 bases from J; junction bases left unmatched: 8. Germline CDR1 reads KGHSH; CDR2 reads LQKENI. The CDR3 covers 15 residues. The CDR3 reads CASSPTQAGVHEQYF. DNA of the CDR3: TGTGCCAGCTCACCAACTCAAGCGGGAGTACACGAGCAGTACTTC.

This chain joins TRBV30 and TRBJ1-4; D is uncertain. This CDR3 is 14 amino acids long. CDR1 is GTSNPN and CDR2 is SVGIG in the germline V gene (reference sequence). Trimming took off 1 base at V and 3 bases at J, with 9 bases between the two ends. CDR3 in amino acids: CAWSGGLANEKLFF. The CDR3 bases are TGTGCCTGGAGTGGAGGGCTGGCTAATGAAAAACTGTTTTTT. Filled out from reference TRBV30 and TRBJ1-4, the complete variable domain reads SQTIHQWPATLVQPVGSPLSLECTVEGTSNPNLYWYRQAAGRGLQLLFYSVGIGQISSEVPQNLSASRPQDRQFILSSKKLLLSDSGFYLCAWSGGLANEKLFFGSGTQLSVL.

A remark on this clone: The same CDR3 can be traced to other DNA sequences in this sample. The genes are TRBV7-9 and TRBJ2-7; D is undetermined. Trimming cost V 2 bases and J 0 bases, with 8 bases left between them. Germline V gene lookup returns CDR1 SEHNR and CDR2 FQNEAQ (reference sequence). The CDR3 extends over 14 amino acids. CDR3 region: CASSLTESSYEQYF. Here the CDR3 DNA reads TGTGCCAGCAGCTTAACAGAGAGCTCCTACGAGCAGTACTTC.

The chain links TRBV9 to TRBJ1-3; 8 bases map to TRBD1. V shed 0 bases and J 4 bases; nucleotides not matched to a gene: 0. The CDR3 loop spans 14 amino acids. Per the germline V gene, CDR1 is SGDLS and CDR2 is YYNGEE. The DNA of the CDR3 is TGTGCCAGCAGCGTAGGGACAGGGGGAAACACCATATATTTT. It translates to CASSVGTGGNTIYF.

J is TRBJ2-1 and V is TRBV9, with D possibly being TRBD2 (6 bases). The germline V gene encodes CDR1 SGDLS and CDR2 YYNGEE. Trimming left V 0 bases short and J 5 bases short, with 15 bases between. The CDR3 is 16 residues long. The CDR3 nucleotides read TGTGCCAGCAGCGTAGTACCCACCGGAGGGAACAATGAGCAGTTCTTC. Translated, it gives CASSVVPTGGNNEQFF.

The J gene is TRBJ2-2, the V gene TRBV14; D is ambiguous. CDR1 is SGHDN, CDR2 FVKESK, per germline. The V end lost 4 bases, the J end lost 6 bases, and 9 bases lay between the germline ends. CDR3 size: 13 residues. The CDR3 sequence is CASSRRYAGELFF. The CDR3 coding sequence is TGTGCCAGCAGCCGCAGATACGCCGGGGAGCTGTTTTTT. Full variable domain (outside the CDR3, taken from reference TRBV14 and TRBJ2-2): EAGVTQFPSHSVIEKGQTVTLRCDPISGHDNLYWYRRVMGKEIKFLLHFVKESKQDESGMPNNRFLAERTGGTYSTLKVQPAELEDSGVYFCASSRRYAGELFFGEGSRLTVL.

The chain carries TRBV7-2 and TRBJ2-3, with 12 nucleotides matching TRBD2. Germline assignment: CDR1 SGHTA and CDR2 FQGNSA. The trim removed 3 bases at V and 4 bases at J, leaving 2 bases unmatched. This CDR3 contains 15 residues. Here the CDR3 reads CASSFPSGGADTQYF. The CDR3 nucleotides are TGTGCCAGCAGCTTCCCTAGCGGGGGGGCAGATACGCAGTATTTT.

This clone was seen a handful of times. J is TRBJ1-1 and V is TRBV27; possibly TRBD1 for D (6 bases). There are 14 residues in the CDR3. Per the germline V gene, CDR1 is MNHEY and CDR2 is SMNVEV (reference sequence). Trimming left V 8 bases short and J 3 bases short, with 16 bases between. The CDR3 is CASQKQGVYTEAFF. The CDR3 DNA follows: TGTGCCAGCCAAAAACAGGGAGTGTACACTGAAGCTTTCTTT.

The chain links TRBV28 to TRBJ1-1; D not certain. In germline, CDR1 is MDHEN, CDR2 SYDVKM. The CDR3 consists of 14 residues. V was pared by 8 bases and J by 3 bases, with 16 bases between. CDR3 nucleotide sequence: TGTGCCAGCCGTGAAGGGTCTGGAGACACTGAAGCTTTCTTT. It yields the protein CASREGSGDTEAFF.

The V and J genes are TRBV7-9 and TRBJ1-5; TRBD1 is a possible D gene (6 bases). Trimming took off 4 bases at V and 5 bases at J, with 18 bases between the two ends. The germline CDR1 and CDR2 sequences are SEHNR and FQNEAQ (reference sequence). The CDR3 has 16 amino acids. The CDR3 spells CASSWVRGLGYQPQHF. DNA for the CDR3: TGTGCCAGCAGCTGGGTGCGGGGGCTTGGGTATCAGCCCCAGCATTTT. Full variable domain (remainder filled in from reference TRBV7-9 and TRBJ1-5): DTGVSQNPRHKITKRGQNVTFRCDPISEHNRLYWYRQTLGQGPEFLTYFQNEAQLEKSRLLSDRFSAERPKGSFSTLEIQRTEQGDSAMYLCASSWVRGLGYQPQHFGDGTRLSIL.

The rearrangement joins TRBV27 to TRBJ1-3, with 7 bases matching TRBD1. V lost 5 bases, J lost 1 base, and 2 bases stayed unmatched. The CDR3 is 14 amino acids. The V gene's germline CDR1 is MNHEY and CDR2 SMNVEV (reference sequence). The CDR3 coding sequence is TGTGCCAGCAGTCCACAGGGGTCTGGAAACACCATATATTTT. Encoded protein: CASSPQGSGNTIYF.

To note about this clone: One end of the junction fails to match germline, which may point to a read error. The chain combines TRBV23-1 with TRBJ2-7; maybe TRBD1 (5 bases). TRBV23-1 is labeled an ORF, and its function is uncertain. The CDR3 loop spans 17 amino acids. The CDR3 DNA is TGCGCCAGCAGTCATGTTGGCCACCCCCGGCCGAACAGGAGCTCAAACTTC. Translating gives CASSHVGHPRPNRSSNF.

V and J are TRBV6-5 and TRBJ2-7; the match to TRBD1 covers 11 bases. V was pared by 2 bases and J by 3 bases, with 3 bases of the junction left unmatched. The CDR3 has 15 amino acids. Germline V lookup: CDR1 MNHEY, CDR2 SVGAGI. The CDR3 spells CASSYGGQGVYEQYF. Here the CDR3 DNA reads TGTGCCAGCAGTTACGGGGGACAGGGGGTCTACGAGCAGTACTTC.

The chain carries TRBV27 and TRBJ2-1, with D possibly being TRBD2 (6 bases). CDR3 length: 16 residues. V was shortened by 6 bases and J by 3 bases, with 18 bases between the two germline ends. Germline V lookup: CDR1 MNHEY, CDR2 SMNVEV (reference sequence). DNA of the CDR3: TGTGCCAGCAGCCCGTTGCGGGGCTTTGGCTACAATGAGCAGTTCTTC. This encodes CASSPLRGFGYNEQFF.